The 31 T cell receptor beta chains listed next were all sequenced from one sample in a study of T cell clonotyping in hematopoietic cell transplantation (dated by TCRdb to the early 2020s). Sample time point, as interpreted from the label and publication: recipient sample about 28 days before transplant, after cytoreduction. Preparation of the library involved the immunoSEQ multiplex PCR assay. The source is immuneACCESS, and TCRdb retained only in-frame sequences with V and J called. Part of the clones is not carried over; for the studies checked, unresolved V genes explain less than half of this, and the remainder is unexplained. The sample table lists roughly 17,000 clones, 93% of them with a count of one. The ten most abundant clones make up under 2% of the sample. Sample: peripheral blood mononuclear cells, taken before stem cell transplant. The receptors here all came from a man in his late teens or twenties with biphenotypic leukemia. Some clones in this sample may be carry-over from other donors' samples.

The chain combines TRBV25-1 with TRBJ2-3; 8 bases agree with TRBD1. The trim removed 6 bases at V and 2 bases at J, leaving 10 bases unmatched. Germline V gene data show CDR1 as MGHDK and CDR2 as SYGVNS. This CDR3 has 16 residues. The CDR3 protein is CASRPSSGGFTDTQYF. DNA for the CDR3: TGTGCCAGCAGACCCAGTTCAGGGGGCTTCACAGATACGCAGTATTTT.

V is TRBV6-1 and J is TRBJ2-7; a weak D match, TRBD2 (5 bases). This CDR3 region has 13 residues. Trimming cost V 7 bases and J 2 bases, with 12 bases left between them. Germline-derived CDR1 and CDR2 are MNHNS and SASEGT. CDR3 residues: CASIRTAPYEQYF. In DNA form, the CDR3 reads TGTGCCAGCATTAGGACTGCCCCCTACGAGCAGTACTTC.

This chain joins TRBV6-5 and TRBJ1-6, with D possibly being TRBD1 (5 bases). In germline, CDR1 is MNHEY, CDR2 SVGAGI. CDR3 length: 14 residues. With 2 bases removed from V and 10 bases from J, the gap between germline ends came to 12 bases. CDR3 sequence: CASSYVQGYSPLHF. For the CDR3, the DNA is TGTGCCAGCAGTTACGTTCAGGGATACTCACCCCTCCACTTT.

The CDR3 DNA is TGCGCCAGCAGCTTGGCGGCAGGGCTTAATTCACCCCTCCACTTT. It encodes CASSLAAGLNSPLHF. The chain has TRBV5-1 and TRBJ1-6; weak D call: TRBD1 (5 bases). Looked up from germline, CDR1 is SGHRS and CDR2 is YFSETQ. The ends were cut back, 0 bases at V and 6 bases at J, with 10 bases in the middle. The CDR3 runs to 15 residues. The whole variable domain, filled in from reference TRBV5-1 and TRBJ1-6, reads KAGVTQTPRYLIKTRGQQVTLSCSPISGHRSVSWYQQTPGQGLQFLFEYFSETQRNKGNFPGRFSGRQFSNSRSEMNVSTLELGDSALYLCASSLAAGLNSPLHFGNGTRLTVT.

The V and J genes are TRBV5-4 and TRBJ1-6; no firm D call. CDR1 is SGHNT and CDR2 is YYREEE in the germline V gene (reference sequence). V was trimmed by 1 base and J by 6 bases, leaving 5 bases between them. The CDR3 is 13 amino acids. The CDR3 DNA follows: TGTGCCAGCAGCTTGTCGATTAATTCACCCCTCCACTTT. Translating gives CASSLSINSPLHF.

This clone was recorded a few times. The chain uses TRBV6-5 and TRBJ2-7; 12 bases match TRBD1. The CDR3 contains 16 residues. The germline V gene encodes CDR1 MNHEY and CDR2 SVGAGI. J gave up 6 bases and V 0 bases, and 6 bases lay outside the gene matches. In DNA, the CDR3 is TGTGCCAGCAGTTACTCCCCGGGACAGGGGGCCGCCGAGCAGTACTTC. Translation: CASSYSPGQGAAEQYF.

This clone was detected once. The rearrangement uses TRBV30 and TRBJ1-6; D possibly corresponds to TRBD1 (6 bases). The V gene's germline CDR1 is GTSNPN and CDR2 SVGIG (reference sequence). V was clipped by 2 bases and J by 10 bases, with 24 bases between them. The CDR3 is made up of 17 amino acids. The CDR3 spells CAWSRGGAGRVRSPLHF. DNA for the CDR3: TGTGCCTGGAGTAGGGGGGGGGCAGGGCGCGTTCGATCACCCCTCCACTTT.

The rearrangement uses TRBV5-5 and TRBJ2-3; 7 bases match TRBD1. Germline values: CDR1 SGHKS, CDR2 YYEKEE (reference sequence). V was clipped by 0 bases and J by 0 bases; unmatched bases: 4. There are 16 residues in the CDR3. The CDR3 region is CASSLGQGGSTDTQYF. The CDR3 DNA follows: TGTGCCAGCAGCTTGGGACAGGGCGGGAGCACAGATACGCAGTATTTT.

This chain links TRBV7-3 with TRBJ2-3; 13 bases fit TRBD2. The CDR3 has 17 residues. V dropped 6 bases and J dropped 2; count of bases not matched to a gene: 8. The V gene's germline CDR1 is SGHTA and CDR2 FQGTGA. CDR3 in amino acids: CASSRRLAGGPTDTQYF. DNA for the CDR3: TGTGCCAGCAGTAGAAGACTAGCGGGGGGCCCCACAGATACGCAGTATTTT. The full variable domain, in which reference TRBV7-3 and TRBJ2-3 provide the parts outside the CDR3, is GAGVSQTPSNKVTEKGKYVELRCDPISGHTALYWYRQSLGQGPEFLIYFQGTGAADDSGLPNDRFFAVRPEGSVSTLKIQRTERGDSAVYLCASSRRLAGGPTDTQYFGPGTRLTVL.

The chain couples TRBV19 to TRBJ1-1; the D gene is possibly TRBD1 (6 bases). Germline V gene sequence: CDR1 LNHDA, CDR2 SQIVND (reference sequence). Trimming pared 11 bases from V and 4 bases from J, leaving 17 bases between. This CDR3 comprises 13 residues. CDR3 nucleotides: TGTGCCGTGGGTGGGGGCCCGGGCACTGAAGCTTTCTTT. Protein sequence: CAVGGGPGTEAFF.

V and J are TRBV6-1 and TRBJ2-3; the match to TRBD2 covers 12 bases. The germline V gene has CDR1 MNHNS and CDR2 SASEGT. V trimming: 2 bases; J trimming: 4 bases; junction bases outside the gene matches: 1. There are 15 residues in the CDR3. The CDR3 here is CASSELAGGPDTQYF. CDR3 nucleotides: TGTGCCAGCAGTGAACTAGCGGGGGGGCCAGATACGCAGTATTTT.

The chain has TRBV7-6 and TRBJ2-2, with D possibly called TRBD1 or TRBD2 (5 bases each). V lost 5 bases, J lost 4 bases, and 17 bases lay in between. CDR1 and CDR2 (germline): SGHVS, FNYEAQ. The CDR3 is made up of 16 amino acids. As DNA, the CDR3 is TGTGCCAGCAGCCTCCCGGGGCGTTTTGTCACCGGGGAGCTGTTTTTT. It translates to CASSLPGRFVTGELFF.

The chain uses TRBV6-6 and TRBJ1-1, with D hard to call. Germline V gene data show CDR1 as MNHNY and CDR2 as SVGAGI (reference sequence). There are 15 residues in the CDR3. V was clipped by 7 bases and J by 1 base, with 16 bases between them. In nucleotides, the CDR3 is TGTGCCAGCACCCGTAAAGGGAGGTGGAACACTGAAGCTTTCTTT. Encoded protein: CASTRKGRWNTEAFF.

This sequence joins TRBV11-1 and TRBJ2-3; possibly TRBD1 for D (6 bases). Germline CDR1 SGHAT, CDR2 FQDESV (reference sequence). The CDR3 runs 14 residues. V gave up 2 bases and J gave up 2 bases, with 8 bases separating them. This CDR3 reads CASSLTGPTDTQYF. CDR3 bases: TGTGCCAGCAGCTTAACAGGGCCCACAGATACGCAGTATTTT.

The table lists this clone with a count of one. J is TRBJ1-1 and V is TRBV29-1; no clear D gene. Trimming cost V 3 bases and J 5 bases, with 4 bases left between them. This CDR3 comprises 10 residues. The germline CDR1 and CDR2 sequences are SQVTM and ANQGSEA. CDR3 amino acids: CSVESTEAFF. The DNA of the CDR3 is TGCAGCGTTGAGTCTACTGAAGCTTTCTTT.

This sequence joins TRBV15 and TRBJ1-1; D uncertain. This CDR3 is 16 amino acids long. Germline V gene data show CDR1 as LNHNV and CDR2 as YYDKDF (reference sequence). Trimming left V 0 bases short and J 0 bases short, with 11 bases between. The CDR3 bases are TGTGCCACCAGCAGAGATCGGACTAACATGAACACTGAAGCTTTCTTT. It encodes CATSRDRTNMNTEAFF.

The rearrangement joins TRBV5-6 to TRBJ1-1, with TRBD1 identical over 9 bases. In germline, CDR1 is SGHDT, CDR2 YYEEEE. CDR3 size: 12 residues. V gave up 5 bases and J gave up 6 bases; unmatched junction bases: 2. The CDR3 loop reads CASRTGGSEAFF. The CDR3 DNA follows: TGTGCCAGCAGGACAGGGGGTTCTGAAGCTTTCTTT.

This chain joins TRBV29-1 and TRBJ1-1, with D unclear. V gave up 1 base and J gave up 5 bases, with 5 bases separating them. Germline V CDR1 and CDR2: SQVTM, ANQGSEA. This CDR3 spans 11 amino acids. The CDR3 sequence is CSVEAGTEAFF. DNA of the CDR3: TGCAGCGTTGAAGCGGGGACTGAAGCTTTCTTT.

The chain has TRBV7-2 and TRBJ2-1; 8 positions match TRBD2. This CDR3 comprises 19 residues. Trimming took 5 bases from V and 4 from J; bases not matched to a gene: 19. Germline-derived CDR1 and CDR2 are SGHTA and FQGNSA. CDR3 bases: TGTGCCAGCAGCCCTCGCGACCTCCCGGGTGGCGGGGGGTACAATGAGCAGTTCTTC. It translates to CASSPRDLPGGGGYNEQFF.

This chain joins TRBV28 and TRBJ1-2; 8 bases line up with TRBD1. V was pared by 6 bases and J by 4 bases, with 7 bases of the junction left unmatched. The CDR3 extends over 14 amino acids. The V gene's germline CDR1 is MDHEN and CDR2 SYDVKM. The CDR3 DNA reads TGTGCCAGCAGCACCGACAGGGGTAGCTATGGCTACACCTTC. Residues: CASSTDRGSYGYTF.

The V and J genes are TRBV19 and TRBJ2-7; no reliable D call. The CDR3 loop spans 14 amino acids. Germline V gene data show CDR1 as LNHDA and CDR2 as SQIVND (reference sequence). The ends were cut back, 3 bases at V and 5 bases at J, with 14 bases in the middle. The DNA of the CDR3 is TGTGCCAGTAGTATTGCCCTAAGTACCCACGAGCAGTACTTC. Its protein is CASSIALSTHEQYF.

This chain joins TRBV11-3 and TRBJ2-2; TRBD1 might be the D (6 bases). The CDR3 extends over 14 amino acids. Germline V CDR1 and CDR2: SGHNT, YENEEA. The V and J ends lost 5 bases and 4 bases respectively, with 11 bases between them. In DNA, the CDR3 is TGTGCCAGCAGCCGTGGACAGCCCACCGGGGAGCTGTTTTTT. Its translation: CASSRGQPTGELFF.

The rearrangement links TRBV7-9 to TRBJ2-1; TRBD2 aligns across 11 bases. Looked up from germline, CDR1 is SEHNR and CDR2 is FQNEAQ (reference sequence). V shed 5 bases and J 7 bases; nucleotides not matched to a gene: 7. CDR3 length: 15 residues. The CDR3 protein is CASSPQLAGVNEQFF. The CDR3 nucleotides are TGTGCCAGCAGCCCTCAACTAGCGGGGGTGAATGAGCAGTTCTTC. Together with reference TRBV7-9 and TRBJ2-1, the CDR3 gives the full variable domain: DTGVSQNPRHKITKRGQNVTFRCDPISEHNRLYWYRQTLGQGPEFLTYFQNEAQLEKSRLLSDRFSAERPKGSFSTLEIQRTEQGDSAMYLCASSPQLAGVNEQFFGPGTRLTVL.

In DNA, the CDR3 is TGTGCCAGCAGTGAGCCAGGGAGCAATCAGCCCCAGCATTTT. Protein sequence: CASSEPGSNQPQHF. V usage is TRBV6-1 and J usage is TRBJ1-5; the D gene is possibly TRBD1 (5 bases). The CDR3 sequence is 14 residues long. Trimming took 3 bases from V and 1 from J, leaving 7 bases between them. Germline loops: CDR1 MNHNS, CDR2 SASEGT.

The chain is built from TRBV5-6 and TRBJ1-6, with TRBD1 matching over 8 bases. V lost 0 bases to trimming and J lost 9 bases; unmatched junction nucleotides: 14. This CDR3 has 18 amino acids. Looked up from germline, CDR1 is SGHDT and CDR2 is YYEEEE. This CDR3 is CASSLVLGGRGPPSPLHF. DNA of the CDR3: TGTGCCAGCAGCTTGGTATTAGGTGGCAGGGGGCCGCCTTCACCCCTCCACTTT.

The chain combines TRBV6-5 with TRBJ2-1; no definite D call. The length of the CDR3 is 15 residues. The germline gives CDR1 MNHEY, CDR2 SVGAGI. Deletions cut 2 bases from V and 3 bases from J, with 11 bases between. The CDR3 loop is CASSYRRAHYNEQFF. In nucleotides, the CDR3 is TGTGCCAGCAGTTACAGGCGTGCACACTACAATGAGCAGTTCTTC.

The rearrangement links TRBV30 to TRBJ2-7; 9 bases agree with TRBD2. The CDR3 sequence is 13 residues long. Losses at the gene ends were 3 bases for V and 1 base for J; bases not matched to a gene: 1. The V gene's germline CDR1 is GTSNPN and CDR2 SVGIG (reference sequence). The CDR3 bases are TGTGCCTGGAGGACTAGCGGATCCTACGAGCAGTACTTC. It specifies CAWRTSGSYEQYF.

CDR3 nucleotides: TGCGCCAGCAGCGTCGGGGGACAGGGGAGAGTAACGCAGTATTTT. This translates into CASSVGGQGRVTQYF. The J gene is TRBJ2-3, the V gene TRBV5-1, with 10 positions matching TRBD1. Germline V gene lookup returns CDR1 SGHRS and CDR2 YFSETQ. There are 15 residues in the CDR3. V shed 4 bases, J shed 9 bases, and the junction held 11 bases outside the gene matches. Variable domain in full (rest from reference TRBV5-1 and TRBJ2-3): KAGVTQTPRYLIKTRGQQVTLSCSPISGHRSVSWYQQTPGQGLQFLFEYFSETQRNKGNFPGRFSGRQFSNSRSEMNVSTLELGDSALYLCASSVGGQGRVTQYFGPGTRLTVL.

The gene calls are TRBV2 and TRBJ1-4, with TRBD1 matching over 8 bases. V lost 6 bases to trimming and J lost 5 bases; unmatched junction nucleotides: 5. The germline V gene encodes CDR1 SNHLY and CDR2 FYNNEI. This CDR3 is built from 14 residues. CDR3 loop: CASSYRTGNEKLFF. The CDR3 DNA reads TGTGCCAGCAGCTATAGGACAGGGAATGAAAAACTGTTTTTT. The full variable domain, in which reference TRBV2 and TRBJ1-4 provide the parts outside the CDR3, is EPEVTQTPSHQVTQMGQEVILRCVPISNHLYFYWYRQILGQKVEFLVSFYNNEISEKSEIFDDQFSVERPDGSNFTLKIRSTKLEDSAMYFCASSYRTGNEKLFFGSGTQLSVL.

A single count supports this clone. The chain uses TRBV5-4 and TRBJ2-2; 16 bases agree with TRBD2. CDR1 and CDR2 from the germline V gene are SGHNT and YYREEE (reference sequence). V was pared by 3 bases and J by 3 bases, with 5 bases of the junction left unmatched. The CDR3 covers 18 residues. The DNA for the CDR3 is TGTGCCAGCAGCTCGGGACTAGCGGGGGGGCCCGACACCGGGGAGCTGTTTTTT. Protein sequence: CASSSGLAGGPDTGELFF.

V is TRBV5-6 and J is TRBJ2-5, with D perhaps matching TRBD2 (5 bases). The V gene's germline CDR1 is SGHDT and CDR2 YYEEEE. The CDR3 contains 14 residues. Trimming took 2 bases from V and 1 from J, leaving 9 bases between them. The CDR3 region is CASSFGLAQETQYF. The CDR3, as DNA: TGTGCCAGCAGCTTTGGTCTAGCCCAAGAGACCCAGTACTTC.